The following is a TCR beta chain sequence with its context. In this sample, this clone turned up a few times. Its binding antigen is unknown. No qualities accompany the bases; no much larger clone lies one base away. Taken with the paper, the label for time point translates to: week 47, end of study. Each vaccine dose was 300 ug of a 20-mer mutant IDH1 peptide in Montanide, given subcutaneously with topical imiquimod. Patients were given eight vaccinations, in weeks 1, 3, 5, 7, 11, 15, 19 and 23, which matched visits V03 through V10. All donors had newly diagnosed IDH1-mutant astrocytomas of WHO grade 3 or 4 that showed loss of nuclear ATRX. The samples were drawn from NOA16, a multicentre, single-arm, open-label phase I trial in Germany that tested a mutant IDH1 peptide vaccine in humans for the first time. Genomic DNA for TCRB sequencing was isolated from EDTA blood with the DNeasy Blood and Tissue Kit.

The library was obtained by the immunoSEQ multiplex PCR assay. Rearranged TCR beta chain sequences were amplified using the hsTCRB Kit according to the manufacturer's protocol. An Illumina MiSeq was used to sequence the TCRB libraries. From the authors' description of their analysis: The kit vendor's proprietary platform handled demultiplexing, trimming and gene mapping. The table was pulled from immuneACCESS by TCRdb, which kept in-frame rearrangements only. Such tables lose some clones; where checked, under half of the loss comes from unresolved V genes, and the rest has no known cause. Clone size and V and J calls were adopted from that table, with D and trimming inferred from the DNA. The sample table holds 45,000 to 65,000 clones, of which about two thirds were seen once. The ten most abundant clones make up roughly 5% of the sample. These data belong to a study of a mutant IDH1 vaccine in newly diagnosed glioma (dated by TCRdb to the early 2020s). About the study as a whole: Vaccination started 4-6 weeks after radiotherapy alone, or was given together with temozolomide cycles in the groups whose treatment included chemotherapy. The roughly 30 treated patients were 62.5% male and around 40% female, with a mean age of approximately 40 years. Prior to enrollment, standard therapy consisting of radiotherapy alone, temozolomide alone, or radiochemotherapy with temozolomide had been administered to patients, with the combination being received by most patients. The week-35 safety follow-up took place at visit V12, and the week-47 end of study took place at visit V13. Peripheral blood was drawn at six visits: V03 (baseline), V05, V07, V10, V12 and V13. For exploratory analyses, longitudinal TCRB deep sequencing was carried out in roughly 23 treated patients wherever samples were available.

Points the paper makes about the study in general: Availability determined which PBMC samples were chosen for TCRB deep sequencing. According to the authors, sample limitations meant that analyses of patient blood samples could not be reproduced. Pseudoprogression seemed to be unrelated to changes in the top peripheral T cell clonotypes found by TCRB sequencing. Immune responses induced by the vaccine were seen in 90% to 95% of patients across multiple MHC alleles.

The receptor comes from a man aged 40-50 years with glioma. Some clones in this sample may be carry-over from other donors' samples. This specimen consisted of peripheral blood mononuclear cells (PBMCs), obtained from a glioma patient whose treatment included an IDH1 peptide vaccine.

Read as DNA, the sequence is TGCGCCAGCAGCTTGGTGGGAACCAAAAGGGAGACCCAGTACTTC. The encoded protein is CASSLVGTKRETQYF. The chain links TRBV5-1 with TRBJ2-5; confidence is insufficient to name the D gene. From cysteine to phenylalanine, the CDR3 is 15 amino acids long. Just CDR3 DNA is preserved here, 45 bases in frame from base 1. Trimming takes 0 bases from V and 5 bases from J, and the germline ends sit 14 bases apart. The CDR1 and CDR2 encoded by the germline V gene are SGHRS and YFSETQ.